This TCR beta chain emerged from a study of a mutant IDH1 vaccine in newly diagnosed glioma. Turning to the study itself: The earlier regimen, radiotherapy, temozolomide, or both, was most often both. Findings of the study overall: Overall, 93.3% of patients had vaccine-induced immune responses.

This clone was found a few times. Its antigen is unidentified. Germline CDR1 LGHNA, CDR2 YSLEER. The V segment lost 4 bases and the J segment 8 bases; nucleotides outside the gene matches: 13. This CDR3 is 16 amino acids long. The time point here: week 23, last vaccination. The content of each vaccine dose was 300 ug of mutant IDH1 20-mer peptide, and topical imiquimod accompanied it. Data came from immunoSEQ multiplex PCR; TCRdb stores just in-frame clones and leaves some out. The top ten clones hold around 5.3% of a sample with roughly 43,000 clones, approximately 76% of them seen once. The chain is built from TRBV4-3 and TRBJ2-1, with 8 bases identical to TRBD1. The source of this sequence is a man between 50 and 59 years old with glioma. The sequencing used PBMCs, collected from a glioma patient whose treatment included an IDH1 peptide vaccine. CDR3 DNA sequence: TGCGCCAGCAGCCCGAGCGACAGGGGCCCTACCGATGAGCAGTTCTTC. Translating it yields CASSPSDRGPTDEQFF.